This T cell receptor beta chain was identified in a study of Ad26.COV2.S vaccination and SARS-CoV-2 variants. Study-wide background: The COV1001 Ad26.COV2.S trial arm included the donor.

The repertoire was sequenced with immunoSEQ multiplex PCR; TCRdb's copy has only in-frame clones and lacks some. The sample records a few hundred thousand clones, around 91% being singletons. The treatment denotes: approximately 18 received Ad26.COV2.S at low or high dose, single or two shots; five or six received placebo; per-sample allocation not given. Day 63 following the first vaccine or placebo injection was when the samples were taken. An adult aged 18-55 years in Boston served as the donor. This clone was recorded a few times. Antigen: not known. Study findings and constraints: Greater spike-specific TCR breadth was seen in vaccine recipients than in placebo recipients. An underestimation of total T cell responses may have resulted from the TCR breadth and depth analyses.

V dropped 6 bases and J dropped 0; count of bases not matched to a gene: 7. This CDR3 has 16 amino acids. CDR1 is LNHDA, CDR2 SQIVND, per germline (reference sequence). The source of this sequence is a person aged 18-65 years who received the Ad26.COV2.S COVID-19 vaccine or a placebo. The chain combines TRBV19 with TRBJ2-4; 8 bases match TRBD2. This specimen was peripheral blood, taken in a trial of Ad26.COV2.S vaccine versus placebo. The CDR3 region is CASRGERGLAKNIQYF. DNA for the CDR3: TGTGCCAGTAGGGGGGAGCGGGGGCTAGCCAAAAACATTCAGTACTTC.